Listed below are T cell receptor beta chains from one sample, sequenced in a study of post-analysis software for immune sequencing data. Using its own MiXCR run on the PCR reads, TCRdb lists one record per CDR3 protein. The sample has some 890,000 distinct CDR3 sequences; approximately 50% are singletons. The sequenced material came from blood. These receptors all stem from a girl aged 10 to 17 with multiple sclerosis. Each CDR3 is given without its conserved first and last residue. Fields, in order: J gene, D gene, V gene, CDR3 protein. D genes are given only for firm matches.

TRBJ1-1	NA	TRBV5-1	ASSLLPMNTEAF
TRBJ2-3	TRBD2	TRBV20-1	SAPTSVTDTQY
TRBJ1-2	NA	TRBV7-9	ASSLARPDPRIGYT
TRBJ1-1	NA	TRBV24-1	ATSDTLGTEAF
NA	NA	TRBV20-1	SATNSLGYEQY
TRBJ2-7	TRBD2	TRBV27	ASRGTSGSIYEQY
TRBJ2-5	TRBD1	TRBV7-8	ASSPRQQGGKETQY
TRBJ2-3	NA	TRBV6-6	ASSYLDTQY
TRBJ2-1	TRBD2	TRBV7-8	ASSSQLSGVYNEQF
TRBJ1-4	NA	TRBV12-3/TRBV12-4	ASSPYDSSKLF
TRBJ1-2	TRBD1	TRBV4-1	ASSQPDRKSGYT
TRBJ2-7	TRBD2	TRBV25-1	ASSDIRGEPYEQY
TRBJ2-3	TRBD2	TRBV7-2	ASSHTTSGISTDTQY
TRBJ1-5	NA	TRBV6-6	ASSYIPGPNNQPQH
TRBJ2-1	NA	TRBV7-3	ASSYQGRYEQF
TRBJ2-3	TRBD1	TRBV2	ASSEGQGAPDTQY
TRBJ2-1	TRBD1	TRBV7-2	ASSRDSPEQF
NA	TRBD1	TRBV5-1	ASSLGGQGEFGTYEQY
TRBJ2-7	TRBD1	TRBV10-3	AIGESLGQGKPYEQY
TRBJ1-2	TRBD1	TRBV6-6	ASTHPGTGGYGYT
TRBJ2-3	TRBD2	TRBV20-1	SASTLTAVNRTSGLHTDTQY
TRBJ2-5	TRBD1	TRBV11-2	ASSGTGQGVHQGTQY
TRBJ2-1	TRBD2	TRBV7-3	ASSRSASGGWDEQF
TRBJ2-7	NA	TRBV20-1	SARDPQRLRPYEQY
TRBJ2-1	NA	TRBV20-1	SARDRYSYNEQF
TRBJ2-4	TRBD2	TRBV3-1	ASRGGRGDNEQY
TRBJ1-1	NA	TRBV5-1	ASSLYGGANTEAF
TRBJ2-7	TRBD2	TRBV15	ATSRAQAGEIYEQY
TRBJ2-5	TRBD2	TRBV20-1	SARDPQRGQETQY
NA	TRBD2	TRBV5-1	ASSGKWTSEGETQY
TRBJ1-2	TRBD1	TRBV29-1	SVEDQGVGYT
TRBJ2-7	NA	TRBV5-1	ASSLTIEESSSYEQY
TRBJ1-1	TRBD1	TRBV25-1	ASSEFRGPTTEAF
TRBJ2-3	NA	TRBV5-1	ASTQPALADTQY
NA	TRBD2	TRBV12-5	ASGYELAGLYEQY
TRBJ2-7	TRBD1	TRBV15	ATSRGEDREYEQY
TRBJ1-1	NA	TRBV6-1	ASSVSPTNTEAF
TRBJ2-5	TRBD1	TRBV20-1	SADDGTGGAQTQY
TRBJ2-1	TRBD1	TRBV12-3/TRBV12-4	ASSPPDRVTSYNEQF